Sequencing of this TCR beta chain was carried out in a study of blood T cell repertoires in COVID-19. The CDR3 sequence is 17 residues long. Trimming removed 2 bases from V and 3 bases from J; junction bases left unmatched: 8. Germline CDR1 is MNHNS and CDR2 is SASEGT. Assay: immunoSEQ multiplex PCR; the TCRdb copy retains only in-frame clones and omits some. This sample has fewer than 250,000 clones, with around 90% found just once. This TCR was sampled from a woman between 25 and 40 years old with acute COVID-19. The chain uses TRBV6-1 and TRBJ2-3; TRBD2 matches at 10 bases. Source material: PBMCs or T cells enriched from blood (not recorded which). CDR3 protein: CASSESLAGVWTDTQYF. DNA of the CDR3: TGTGCCAGCAGTGAAAGCCTAGCGGGGGTTTGGACAGATACGCAGTATTTT.